This T cell receptor (beta chain) stems from a study of breast tumors, draining lymph nodes, adjacent tissues. Findings of the study overall: Tumor and nontumor repertoires were significantly more similar in luminal-like than in basal-like breast cancer. The lymph node origin of tumor T cells was framed as consistent with a hypothesis, not demonstrated. Tumor TCR diversity was below lymph nodes but above nontumor tissue. Findings are consistent with lymph node origin and intratumoral expansion of most tumor T cells.

This clonotype was detected many times. The antigen remains unidentified. TCRdb re-called the multiplex PCR reads with MiXCR, one entry per CDR3 protein. The sample lists approximately 200,000 distinct CDR3 sequences; roughly 31% were seen once. Breast cancer patients provided tissue from their axillary draining lymph nodes. The sequence was collected from a female donor with breast cancer. Some clones in this sample may be carry-over from other donors' samples. The material sequenced was axillary lymph node tissue.

CDR3 in amino acids: CASSGGTSGRVNEQFF. CDR3 DNA sequence: TGCGCCAGCAGCGGGGGGACTAGCGGGAGAGTCAATGAGCAGTTCTTC. The rearrangement links TRBV5-1 to TRBJ2-1, with TRBD2 matching over 14 bases. This CDR3 is 16 amino acids long. Germline trimming cut 4 bases from V and 6 bases from J; bases unmatched to any gene: 6. CDR1 is SGHRS and CDR2 is YFSETQ in the germline V gene.